These 30 T cell receptor beta chains were sequenced from one sample in a study of T cell responses to AZD1222 COVID-19 vaccine. Sequencing was performed with immunoSEQ multiplex PCR; in TCRdb, only in-frame clones are kept and a portion is missing. The sample carries 120,000 or so clones, approximately 90% recorded once. The sequencing used peripheral blood, collected on day 0 of AZD1222 vaccination. Every receptor here comes from an adult in good health.

The chain links TRBV5-1 to TRBJ1-2; D gene unclear. Between the trimmed V and J ends, which lost 4 bases and 5 bases, there was a span of 15 bases. Germline V gives CDR1 SGHRS, CDR2 YFSETQ. The CDR3 has 14 residues. The CDR3 loop is CASSPTGDTYGYTF. The CDR3 DNA follows: TGCGCCAGCAGCCCCACTGGGGATACTTATGGCTACACCTTC.

The chain uses TRBV28 and TRBJ1-1; the D gene is possibly TRBD1 (5 bases). Trimming cost V 10 bases and J 6 bases, with 18 bases left between them. This CDR3 has 13 amino acids. Per germline, CDR1 MDHEN and CDR2 SYDVKM. In DNA form, the CDR3 reads TGTGCCACCTCGCAGGGTTTGTGGGCTGAAGCTTTCTTT. Amino acids: CATSQGLWAEAFF. The full variable domain, rest sourced from reference TRBV28 and TRBJ1-1, is DVKVTQSSRYLVKRTGEKVFLECVQDMDHENMFWYRQDPGLGLRLIYFSYDVKMKEKGDIPEGYSVSREKKERFSLILESASTNQTSMYLCATSQGLWAEAFFGQGTRLTVV.

CDR3: CASSYAGAADTQYF. DNA of the CDR3: TGTGCCAGCAGTTACGCGGGAGCGGCAGATACGCAGTATTTT. The chain employs TRBV6-5 and TRBJ2-3; TRBD2 matches at 7 bases. The germline V gene encodes CDR1 MNHEY and CDR2 SVGAGI. Trimming cost V 2 bases and J 4 bases; bases outside gene matches: 3. The CDR3 totals 14 residues.

The rearrangement joins TRBV5-5 to TRBJ1-1; unclear D gene. Trimming left V 1 base short and J 11 bases short, with 12 bases between. This CDR3 region has 12 residues. Germline CDR1 and CDR2: SGHKS and YYEKEE (reference sequence). The CDR3 spells CASSLLGGAAFF. CDR3 DNA: TGTGCCAGCAGCTTGCTAGGAGGTGCCGCTTTCTTT.

The chain has TRBV7-9 and TRBJ2-7; the D gene is possibly TRBD1 (6 bases). Germline values: CDR1 SEHNR, CDR2 FQNEAQ (reference sequence). There are 12 residues in the CDR3. The germline V and J ends were trimmed by 5 bases and 2 bases, with 7 bases remaining between them. CDR3 nucleotide sequence: TGTGCCAGCAGCCGGGACACCTACGAGCAGTACTTC. Its translation: CASSRDTYEQYF.

This sequence joins TRBV18 and TRBJ2-1, with D perhaps being TRBD1 or TRBD2 (5 bases each). This CDR3 contains 11 residues. V was cut by 6 bases and J by 8 bases, with 8 bases left in between. Germline assignment: CDR1 KGHSH and CDR2 LQKENI. DNA for the CDR3: TGTGCCAGCTCCGGGGACGATGAGCAGTTCTTC. It yields the protein CASSGDDEQFF. Complete variable domain (other parts from reference TRBV18 and TRBJ2-1): NAGVMQNPRHLVRRRGQEARLRCSPMKGHSHVYWYRQLPEEGLKFMVYLQKENIIDESGMPKERFSAEFPKEGPSILRIQQVVRGDSAAYFCASSGDDEQFFGPGTRLTVL.

The sample holds one count of this clone. J is TRBJ2-4 and V is TRBV2; D is unresolved. This CDR3 is 15 amino acids long. The germline V gene has CDR1 SNHLY and CDR2 FYNNEI. V lost 6 bases, J lost 2 bases, and 14 bases lay in between. The CDR3 sequence: CASRMDRPTKNIQYF. CDR3 DNA: TGTGCCAGCAGAATGGACCGCCCGACCAAAAACATTCAGTACTTC. The full variable domain, its missing parts supplied by reference TRBV2 and TRBJ2-4, is EPEVTQTPSHQVTQMGQEVILRCVPISNHLYFYWYRQILGQKVEFLVSFYNNEISEKSEIFDDQFSVERPDGSNFTLKIRSTKLEDSAMYFCASRMDRPTKNIQYFGAGTRLSVL.

J is TRBJ2-1 and V is TRBV28; D gene ambiguous. The germline gives CDR1 MDHEN, CDR2 SYDVKM. The CDR3 is made up of 14 amino acids. Trimming shortened V by 9 bases and J by 3 bases, and 15 bases separated the two germline ends. Here the CDR3 reads CASLGGPLYNEQFF. As DNA, the CDR3 is TGTGCCAGTCTGGGTGGTCCCCTCTACAATGAGCAGTTCTTC. The complete variable domain, with remaining parts taken from reference TRBV28 and TRBJ2-1, reads DVKVTQSSRYLVKRTGEKVFLECVQDMDHENMFWYRQDPGLGLRLIYFSYDVKMKEKGDIPEGYSVSREKKERFSLILESASTNQTSMYLCASLGGPLYNEQFFGPGTRLTVL.

The chain has TRBV5-5 and TRBJ1-6, with D unresolved. The CDR3 contains 16 residues. The V end was cut by 4 bases, the J end by 9 bases, with 20 bases between. Germline assignment: CDR1 SGHKS and CDR2 YYEKEE (reference sequence). In nucleotides, the CDR3 is TGTGCCAGCAGCAGGGTCTACCCTACTGAGGGTTCACCCCTCCACTTT. Amino acid sequence: CASSRVYPTEGSPLHF. The whole variable domain, remainder taken from reference TRBV5-5 and TRBJ1-6, is DAGVTQSPTHLIKTRGQQVTLRCSPISGHKSVSWYQQVLGQGPQFIFQYYEKEERGRGNFPDRFSARQFPNYSSELNVNALLLGDSALYLCASSRVYPTEGSPLHFGNGTRLTVT.

This clone came up once. V and J are TRBV3-1 (or the pseudogene TRBV3-2) and TRBJ2-7; TRBD1 might be the D (6 bases). CDR1 and CDR2 from the germline V gene are LGHDT and YNNKEL (reference sequence). This CDR3 has 11 amino acids. The V end lost 1 base, the J end lost 10 bases, and 8 bases lay between the germline ends. CDR3 DNA sequence: TGTGCCAGCAGCCAAGGGACAGTCCAGTACTTC. Translated: CASSQGTVQYF.

The chain carries TRBV19 and TRBJ2-7; TRBD1 matches at 9 bases. CDR1 and CDR2 (germline): LNHDA, SQIVND (reference sequence). The trim removed 5 bases at V and 1 base at J, leaving 9 bases unmatched. The CDR3 consists of 16 residues. In DNA, the CDR3 is TGTGCCAGTAGTCTAAGACCGGGACAGGGTTCCTACGAGCAGTACTTC. This gives the protein CASSLRPGQGSYEQYF.

This chain connects TRBV5-4 to TRBJ2-2; D gene ambiguous. CDR3 length equals 12 residues. CDR1 SGHNT and CDR2 YYREEE come from the germline V gene (reference sequence). V lost 4 bases and J 6 bases, leaving 7 bases between the germline ends. The CDR3, as DNA: TGTGCCAGCAGCGTCCTGGCCGGGGAGCTGTTTTTT. It specifies CASSVLAGELFF. Based on the CDR3 plus reference TRBV5-4 and TRBJ2-2, the full variable domain is ETGVTQSPTHLIKTRGQQVTLRCSSQSGHNTVSWYQQALGQGPQFIFQYYREEENGRGNFPPRFSGLQFPNYSSELNVNALELDDSALYLCASSVLAGELFFGEGSRLTVL.

The chain combines TRBV6-2 or TRBV6-3 with TRBJ1-4, with D perhaps TRBD1 (6 bases). The CDR3 spans 15 residues. V lost 2 bases and J lost 3, with 10 bases in between. Per the germline V gene, CDR1 is MNHEY and CDR2 is SVGEGT. CDR3 bases: TGTGCCAGCAGTTACCCGGACAGCCCTAATGAAAAACTGTTTTTT. Translated: CASSYPDSPNEKLFF.

The sample holds a few counts of this clone. The chain employs TRBV6-2 or TRBV6-3 and TRBJ1-1; D is uncertain. The CDR3 totals 14 residues. Germline V gene sequence: CDR1 MNHEY, CDR2 SVGEGT. The germline V and J ends were trimmed by 5 bases and 3 bases, with 13 bases remaining between them. CDR3 coding DNA: TGTGCCAGCAGTCGACCGACCCGTTACACTGAAGCTTTCTTT. Translated, it gives CASSRPTRYTEAFF.

The chain carries TRBV10-3 and TRBJ2-3; TRBD2 matches 13 bases. The J segment lost 4 bases and the V segment lost 6 bases, leaving 4 bases of the junction unmatched. Looked up from germline, CDR1 is ENHRY and CDR2 is SYGVKD. There are 15 residues in the CDR3. CDR3 coding DNA: TGTGCCATCAGCGGACTAGCGGGGGTTGCAGATACGCAGTATTTT. Protein: CAISGLAGVADTQYF.

In its sample, this clone was seen once. This chain joins TRBV4-1 and TRBJ1-3; 9 bases are a match to TRBD1. The CDR3 extends over 17 amino acids. Germline values: CDR1 MGHRA, CDR2 YSYEKL. Trimming cost V 3 bases and J 0 bases; bases outside gene matches: 6. The CDR3 is CASSHRTGAGSGNTIYF. The DNA for the CDR3 is TGCGCCAGCAGCCATCGGACAGGGGCCGGCTCTGGAAACACCATATATTTT.

The chain combines TRBV2 with TRBJ1-2; tentative D call: TRBD1 (6 bases). The CDR3 consists of 16 residues. Trimming shortened V by 5 bases and J by 8 bases, and 24 bases separated the two germline ends. Germline CDR1 and CDR2: SNHLY and FYNNEI. The DNA for the CDR3 is TGTGCCAGCAGTCCCGAGGAGTGGGGGCTAGGAAGCGGCTACACCTTC. Translated, it gives CASSPEEWGLGSGYTF.

V usage is TRBV19 and J usage is TRBJ1-2; 8 positions agree with TRBD1. Germline assignment: CDR1 LNHDA and CDR2 SQIVND (reference sequence). The CDR3 loop spans 15 amino acids. After removal of 0 bases from V and 7 bases from J, the junction contained 7 bases not matched to a gene. Written as DNA, the CDR3 is TGTGCCAGTAGTATAGATTCGAGGACAGGGACTGGCTACACCTTC. Translation gives CASSIDSRTGTGYTF.

This chain links TRBV18 with TRBJ2-7, with a tentative D call TRBD2 (5 bases). The CDR3 spans 15 residues. Germline-derived CDR1 and CDR2 are KGHSH and LQKENI. Trimming removed 1 base from V and 0 bases from J, with 10 bases in between. CDR3 nucleotides: TGTGCCAGCTCACCACGGCCTGGGAGCTCCTACGAGCAGTACTTC. Amino acid sequence: CASSPRPGSSYEQYF.

The chain combines TRBV6-5 with TRBJ2-7; TRBD2 matches at 7 bases. V was pared by 10 bases and J by 7 bases, with 16 bases of the junction left unmatched. This CDR3 spans 14 amino acids. CDR1 and CDR2 from the germline V gene are MNHEY and SVGAGI. CDR3 bases: TGTGCCACCCGCCGTGGCGGGGACTACGTGGAGCAGTACGTC. It is translated as CATRRGGDYVEQYV.

The V and J genes are TRBV7-9 and TRBJ1-2; TRBD1 is a possible D gene (6 bases). Trimming shortened V by 7 bases and J by 8 bases, and 20 bases separated the two germline ends. The CDR3 totals 14 residues. CDR1 is SEHNR, CDR2 FQNEAQ, per germline (reference sequence). CDR3 residues: CASNFGQAGGGYTF. In nucleotides, the CDR3 is TGTGCCAGCAATTTCGGACAAGCCGGGGGCGGCTACACCTTC. The full variable domain, in which reference TRBV7-9 and TRBJ1-2 provide the parts outside the CDR3, is DTGVSQNPRHKITKRGQNVTFRCDPISEHNRLYWYRQTLGQGPEFLTYFQNEAQLEKSRLLSDRFSAERPKGSFSTLEIQRTEQGDSAMYLCASNFGQAGGGYTFGSGTRLTVV.

The chain carries TRBV5-1 and TRBJ2-2; TRBD1 is a possible D gene (5 bases). Germline CDR1 is SGHRS and CDR2 is YFSETQ. V was cut by 0 bases and J by 1 base, with 7 bases left in between. The CDR3 loop spans 15 amino acids. The CDR3 loop reads CASSLGQMNTGELFF. DNA for the CDR3: TGCGCCAGCAGCTTGGGACAGATGAACACCGGGGAGCTGTTTTTT.

The rearrangement joins TRBV10-3 to TRBJ2-1; D is perhaps TRBD2 (5 bases). V shed 7 bases and J shed 7 bases, with 17 bases lying between them. The CDR3 runs to 14 residues. The V gene's germline CDR1 is ENHRY and CDR2 SYGVKD. The CDR3 DNA reads TGTGCCATCACGGATAAAACCAGGAGGAATGAGCAGTTCTTC. Its protein product is CAITDKTRRNEQFF.

This chain joins TRBV20-1 and TRBJ2-5; no definite D call. The germline CDR1 and CDR2 sequences are DFQATT and SNEGSKA (reference sequence). V gave up 3 bases and J gave up 0 bases, with 5 bases separating them. The CDR3 totals 12 residues. Here the CDR3 reads CSASSYQETQYF. The CDR3 DNA sequence: TGCAGTGCTAGTAGTTACCAAGAGACCCAGTACTTC.

The chain links TRBV14 to TRBJ2-1, with 12 bases aligning to TRBD2. Germline lookup yields CDR1 SGHDN and CDR2 FVKESK. This CDR3 has 14 amino acids. V lost 1 base and J lost 12; bases outside the gene matches: 4. CDR3 nucleotide sequence: TGTGCCAGCAGCCAAGGACTAGCGGGAGATGTGCAGTTCTTC. Amino acids: CASSQGLAGDVQFF.

The V call is TRBV6-5, the J call TRBJ1-5; D gene ambiguous. Per the germline V gene, CDR1 is MNHEY and CDR2 is SVGAGI. Trimming removed 5 bases at V and 3 bases at J, with 14 bases between. CDR3 length: 15 amino acids. Here the CDR3 DNA reads TGTGCCAGCAGTCTACGGACCAGATACAATCAGCCCCAGCATTTT. It yields the protein CASSLRTRYNQPQHF.

The rearrangement links TRBV4-3 to TRBJ1-5; D gene ambiguous. Germline assignment: CDR1 LGHNA and CDR2 YSLEER. The CDR3 covers 15 residues. The germline V and J ends were trimmed by 0 bases and 3 bases, with 9 bases remaining between them. This CDR3 reads CASSQDSRFNQPQHF. The DNA for the CDR3 is TGCGCCAGCAGCCAAGATAGCCGGTTCAATCAGCCCCAGCATTTT.

The gene calls are TRBV6-1 and TRBJ1-5; D may be TRBD1 (5 bases). Per the germline V gene, CDR1 is MNHNS and CDR2 is SASEGT. The CDR3 spans 15 residues. The V end lost 1 base, the J end lost 7 bases, and 14 bases lay between the germline ends. The chain's CDR3 is CASSEVIEGTQPQHF. The CDR3 DNA follows: TGTGCCAGCAGTGAAGTCATAGAAGGGACCCAGCCCCAGCATTTT.

This chain uses TRBV4-2 with TRBJ1-1; a weak D match, TRBD1 (5 bases). CDR1 is LGHNA, CDR2 YNFKEQ, per germline. Deletions cut 2 bases from V and 3 bases from J, with 10 bases between. The CDR3 has 14 amino acids. CDR3 protein: CASSQRGVDTEAFF. DNA of the CDR3: TGTGCCAGCAGCCAACGGGGGGTTGACACTGAAGCTTTCTTT.

The rearrangement links TRBV28 to TRBJ1-6; 7 bases agree with TRBD1. Per germline, CDR1 MDHEN and CDR2 SYDVKM. The CDR3 consists of 18 residues. V trimming: 3 bases; J trimming: 2 bases; junction bases outside the gene matches: 10. Here the CDR3 DNA reads TGTGCCAGCAGTTTCGGTTCGACAGGGTTCCCCTATAATTCACCCCTCCACTTT. Its protein product is CASSFGSTGFPYNSPLHF.